The 11 T cell receptor beta chains presented below share a single source sample, sequenced in a study of T-cell memory formation after mild COVID-19. TCRdb re-analysed the 5' RACE reads in MiXCR, keeping a single row per CDR3 protein. The sample records roughly 130,000 distinct CDR3 sequences, about 17% being singletons. Sequenced sample: PBMCs or a T cell subset sorted from them (not recorded which). The receptor set was obtained from a man aged 18 to 30 who had mild COVID-19 (a few samples of this study predate the infection). Cell type and time point are not known.

This sequence joins TRBV7-3 and TRBJ2-2; D gene ambiguous. V was clipped by 7 bases and J by 8 bases, with 11 bases between them. The CDR3 consists of 12 residues. From germline, CDR1 is SGHTA and CDR2 FQGTGA. As DNA, the CDR3 is TGTGCCAGCAACGATAAAGCGGGGGAGCTGTTTTTT. Its translation: CASNDKAGELFF.

The rearrangement links TRBV7-2 to TRBJ1-1, with no clear D. This CDR3 has 13 amino acids. CDR1 SGHTA and CDR2 FQGNSA come from the germline V gene. With 4 bases removed from V and 1 base from J, the gap between germline ends came to 7 bases. The CDR3 DNA is TGTGCCAGCAGCTGGGAGGGGAACACTGAAGCTTTCTTT. It specifies CASSWEGNTEAFF.

This clonotype was seen a few times. The chain couples TRBV7-3 to TRBJ2-2, with D perhaps being TRBD1 or TRBD2 (5 bases each). Germline assignment: CDR1 SGHTA and CDR2 FQGTGA. CDR3 length: 14 residues. The V end lost 6 bases, the J end lost 1 base, and 9 bases lay between the germline ends. The CDR3 region has the DNA TGTGCCAGCAGAAGGGACCGGAACACCGGGGAGCTGTTTTTT. This encodes CASRRDRNTGELFF.

The V call is TRBV18, the J call TRBJ1-5; D may be TRBD1 (6 bases). Trimming left V 8 bases short and J 0 bases short, with 11 bases between. The germline V gene has CDR1 KGHSH and CDR2 LQKENI. There are 14 residues in the CDR3. As DNA, the CDR3 is TGTGCCAGCACTCAGGGGAATAGCAATCAGCCCCAGCATTTT. Its translation: CASTQGNSNQPQHF.

The chain is built from TRBV6-2 or TRBV6-3 and TRBJ2-3; D is uncertain. Germline V gene data show CDR1 as MNHEY and CDR2 as SVGEGT. The V and J ends lost 3 bases and 3 bases respectively, with 4 bases between them. This CDR3 comprises 12 residues. This chain's CDR3 is CASSYRTDTQYF. The CDR3 nucleotides read TGTGCCAGCAGTTATCGTACAGATACGCAGTATTTT.

The chain links TRBV5-1 to TRBJ2-1; D gene uncertain. The V gene's germline CDR1 is SGHRS and CDR2 YFSETQ. V shed 4 bases and J shed 7 bases, with 15 bases lying between them. CDR3 size: 14 residues. Written as DNA, the CDR3 is TGCGCCAGCAGCGCCTATGGGGAAGAGAATGAGCAGTTCTTC. Translation: CASSAYGEENEQFF. Looking up the rest from reference TRBV5-1 and TRBJ2-1 gives the full variable domain: KAGVTQTPRYLIKTRGQQVTLSCSPISGHRSVSWYQQTPGQGLQFLFEYFSETQRNKGNFPGRFSGRQFSNSRSEMNVSTLELGDSALYLCASSAYGEENEQFFGPGTRLTVL.

The table lists this clonotype with a few counts. This rearrangement joins TRBV2 to TRBJ2-2; 15 bases agree with TRBD2. The ends lost 3 bases at V and 4 bases at J; junction bases unmatched: 6. CDR3 length: 18 residues. Germline-derived CDR1 and CDR2 are SNHLY and FYNNEI. This chain's CDR3 is CASSDLGLAGGPTGELFF. The CDR3 DNA reads TGTGCCAGCAGTGACCTCGGACTAGCGGGGGGGCCCACCGGGGAGCTGTTTTTT. Full variable domain (missing parts from reference TRBV2 and TRBJ2-2): EPEVTQTPSHQVTQMGQEVILRCVPISNHLYFYWYRQILGQKVEFLVSFYNNEISEKSEIFDDQFSVERPDGSNFTLKIRSTKLEDSAMYFCASSDLGLAGGPTGELFFGEGSRLTVL.

This clonotype has just a few counts. J is TRBJ2-2 and V is TRBV11-1; D is unresolved. Trimming took 3 bases from V and 0 from J, leaving 5 bases between them. CDR3 length: 14 residues. Germline V CDR1 and CDR2: SGHAT, FQDESV (reference sequence). The CDR3 sequence is CASSLRANTGELFF. In nucleotides, the CDR3 is TGTGCCAGCAGCTTGAGAGCGAACACCGGGGAGCTGTTTTTT.

V gene TRBV5-1 combines with J gene TRBJ2-2; 8 positions agree with TRBD1. The ends lost 3 bases at V and 7 bases at J; junction bases unmatched: 8. This CDR3 is 15 amino acids long. The germline V gene encodes CDR1 SGHRS and CDR2 YFSETQ. CDR3 DNA sequence: TGCGCCAGCAGCTGGACAGGGACAGATCACGGGGAGCTGTTTTTT. Translation: CASSWTGTDHGELFF.

This clonotype was picked up many times. The chain couples TRBV5-1 to TRBJ2-7; 11 bases agree with TRBD2. The J segment lost 6 bases and the V segment lost 0 bases, leaving 2 bases of the junction unmatched. The germline gives CDR1 SGHRS, CDR2 YFSETQ. CDR3 length: 14 amino acids. The CDR3 loop reads CASSLVLAGGEQYF. The CDR3 region has the DNA TGCGCCAGCAGCTTGGTCCTAGCGGGAGGCGAGCAGTACTTC.

CDR3 in amino acids: CASSDASGGTETQYF. DNA of the CDR3: TGTGCCAGCAGTGATGCTAGCGGGGGGACAGAGACCCAGTACTTC. V and J are TRBV2 and TRBJ2-5; 11 nucleotides agree with TRBD2. The CDR3 length is 15 residues. Germline V gives CDR1 SNHLY, CDR2 FYNNEI. Trimming cost V 3 bases and J 4 bases; bases outside gene matches: 4.